A selection of T cell receptor beta chains follows, all from one sample in a study of T-cell reconstitution after alpha-beta-depleted transplantation in children. MiXCR was run by TCRdb on the PCR reads, yielding one entry per CDR3 protein. The table has a few hundred thousand distinct CDR3 sequences, 10% seen once. The starting material was PBMCs from the stem cell graft donor, obtained from the stem cell graft. The origin of the receptors is a human donor who donated a stem cell graft to a child with acute lymphoblastic leukemia. The CDR3 runs from the conserved cysteine through the conserved F or W. Fields, in order: clone size, D gene, J gene, V gene, CDR3 DNA, CDR3 protein. The D gene is left open where the match is weak. Where a row states a size, it is once, few, many or the class of an expanded clone; other rows omit it.

NA	TRBD1	TRBJ1-2	TRBV7-2	TGTGCCAGCAGCCGCCCGGGGACAGGGGGCGGGGGCTACACCTTC	CASSRPGTGGGGYTF
NA	NA	TRBJ2-7	TRBV29-1	TGCAGCGTCCCCATTGGGGCCTACGAGCAGTACTTC	CSVPIGAYEQYF
few	NA	TRBJ1-5	TRBV20-1	TGCAGTGCTAGGGTTCTGAGCAATCAGCCCCAGCATTTT	CSARVLSNQPQHF
few	NA	TRBJ2-7	TRBV7-2	TGTGCCAGCATCCTTGAGCAGGGCGAGCAGTACTTC	CASILEQGEQYF
few	TRBD2	TRBJ2-7	TRBV5-1	TGCGCCAGCAGACTCGGACTAGCGGGACCTGGCCTCTCCTACGAGCAGTACTTC	CASRLGLAGPGLSYEQYF
many	TRBD1	TRBJ1-1	TRBV29-1	TGCAGCGTTCCAGGACAGGGGGGGACGAACACTGAAGCTTTCTTT	CSVPGQGGTNTEAFF
few	NA	TRBJ2-7	TRBV6-2/TRBV6-3	TGTGCCAGCAGTTACCGGCAGCGGTCCTACGAGCAGTACTTC	CASSYRQRSYEQYF
NA	TRBD2	TRBJ2-3	TRBV7-8	TGTGCCAGCAGCTTACTAATACGCGGGAGGGCGGTGGATACGCAGTATTTT	CASSLLIRGRAVDTQYF
few	NA	TRBJ2-7	TRBV2	TGTGCCAGCAGCGGGGGACGAATTACCTACGAGCAGTACTTC	CASSGGRITYEQYF
many	TRBD2	TRBJ2-3	TRBV20-1	TGCAGTGCTAGCCCTAGCGGGAGGGCCCGGGGCACAGATACGCAGTATTTT	CSASPSGRARGTDTQYF
NA	NA	TRBJ1-5	TRBV12-3/TRBV12-4	TGTGCCAGCGGGCAGGCGGCAGGGCAGCCCCAGCATTTT	CASGQAAGQPQHF
few	NA	TRBJ2-1	TRBV2	TGTGCCAGCAGTTCAGGCTCAGGGTATGGTGAGCAGTTCTTC	CASSSGSGYGEQFF
NA	TRBD2	TRBJ2-2	TRBV9	TGTGCCAGCAGCGTAGATCGCGGGAGGGCCGAGGGCACCGGGGAGCTGTTTTTT	CASSVDRGRAEGTGELFF
NA	NA	TRBJ2-3	TRBV4-2	TGTGCCAGCAGCCAAGAAAGACGGGACGACTCAGATAGCACAGATACGCAGTATTTT	CASSQERRDDSDSTDTQYF
few	NA	TRBJ2-1	TRBV5-1	NA	CASSFGAGTSVHNEQFF
many	NA	TRBJ1-3	TRBV28	TGTGCCAGCATGGGACGAGGAAGGACTGGAAACACCATATATTTT	CASMGRGRTGNTIYF
few	NA	TRBJ2-5	TRBV20-1	TGCAGTGCTCCCAGGGTAGGGCCCCAAGAGACCCAGTACTTC	CSAPRVGPQETQYF
many	NA	TRBJ2-7	TRBV20-1	TGCAGTGCGACCTTCAGGGGCTACGAGCAGTACTTC	CSATFRGYEQYF
few	TRBD1	TRBJ2-2	TRBV15	TGTGCCACCAGCAGAGAAGACAGGGTCACCGGGGAGCTGTTTTTT	CATSREDRVTGELFF
many	NA	TRBJ2-7	TRBV7-3	TGTGCCAGCAGCTTACTCAGTACCCCCATCGAGCAGTACTTC	CASSLLSTPIEQYF
NA	TRBD2	TRBJ2-5	TRBV7-6	TGTGCTAGCAGCTCCGGAGGTAGCGGGTCGATAGAGACCCAGTACTTC	CASSSGGSGSIETQYF
many	TRBD1	TRBJ2-1	TRBV12-3/TRBV12-4	TGTGCCAGCAGTTTTGGGCAGGGGGCCTACAATGAGCAGTTCTTC	CASSFGQGAYNEQFF
few	NA	TRBJ1-2	TRBV6-1	TGTGCCAGCAGTGATCTTTGGCAGCCTAACTATGGCTACACCTTC	CASSDLWQPNYGYTF
many	TRBD1	TRBJ2-7	TRBV12-5	TGTGCTAGTGCCTGGGGACAGGGGTGGGAGCAGTACTTC	CASAWGQGWEQYF
few	NA	TRBJ2-2	TRBV4-3	TGCGCCAGCAGCCAAGATAGACATGGAGGCGGGGAGCTGTTTTTT	CASSQDRHGGGELFF
few	TRBD1	TRBJ1-2	TRBV20-1	TGCAGTGCTAGAAAGGGGGCTTTGAGCTATGGCTACACCTTC	CSARKGALSYGYTF
NA	NA	TRBJ2-2	TRBV12-3/TRBV12-4	TGTGCCAGCAGGCCCGGGATCCTCACCGGGGAGCTGTTTTTT	CASRPGILTGELFF
many	NA	TRBJ2-7	TRBV4-1	TGCGCCAGCAGCCAGACGGGCAACACCTACGAGCAGTACTTC	CASSQTGNTYEQYF
few	TRBD1	TRBJ2-1	TRBV12-3/TRBV12-4	TGTGCCAGCAGTTTTGGGCAGGGGGCTATCAATGAGCAGTTCTTC	CASSFGQGAINEQFF
NA	NA	TRBJ2-2	TRBV7-2	TGTGCCAGCCCCCAGGGGTACACCGGGGAGCTGTTTTTC	CASPQGYTGELFF
NA	TRBD1	TRBJ2-1	TRBV27	TGTGCCAGCAGTACAACAGGGGCTTTTACTAAGAGTGAGCAGTTCTTC	CASSTTGAFTKSEQFF
NA	NA	TRBJ2-1	TRBV7-2	TGTGCCAGCAGCTATTACAGGAGTACTTACAATGAGCAGTTCTTC	CASSYYRSTYNEQFF
NA	TRBD2	TRBJ2-1	TRBV12-5	TGTGCTAGTGGTTCGCTAGCGGGAGGCCAGTTCTTC	CASGSLAGGQFF
few	NA	TRBJ2-2	TRBV5-1	TGCGCCAGCAGCCCCGCAACCGGGGAGCTGTTTTTT	CASSPATGELFF
NA	TRBD1	TRBJ2-1	TRBV4-2	TGTGCCAGCAGCCAGACAGGGTATCCCTACAATGAGCAGTTCTTC	CASSQTGYPYNEQFF
NA	NA	TRBJ2-1	TRBV6-5	TGTGCCAGCAGGTCCCCCGCTAGGTCGACCTCCTACAATGAGCAGTTCTTC	CASRSPARSTSYNEQFF
NA	NA	TRBJ1-5	TRBV28	TGTGCCAGCAGCATTCTGGGGCAGCCCCAGCATTTT	CASSILGQPQHF
NA	TRBD2	TRBJ2-1	TRBV5-4	TGTGCCAGCAGCTTGGGAGGGACTAGCCCTTCCTACAATGAGCAGTTCTTC	CASSLGGTSPSYNEQFF
many	NA	TRBJ2-7	TRBV5-1	TGCGCCAGCAGCTCAACGGCTATCTACGAGCAGTACTTC	CASSSTAIYEQYF
few	NA	TRBJ2-7	TRBV5-1	TGCGCCAGCACCGGGGGGACAGCAACCTACGAGCAGTACTTC	CASTGGTATYEQYF
NA	NA	TRBJ1-4	TRBV7-2	TGTGCCAGCAGCCAGGCGGGGGGGACGCTGGCTGGATTGTTTTTT	CASSQAGGTLAGLFF
few	TRBD2	TRBJ2-2	TRBV6-2/TRBV6-3	TGTGCCAGCCCAGTGGGGGGGAGACTAGCGGGAGGGCCGCTCACCGGGGAGCTGTTTTTT	CASPVGGRLAGGPLTGELFF
NA	NA	TRBJ2-5	TRBV11-2	TGTGCCAGCAGCTTAGGATCACGGGGCGGAGAGACCCAGTACTTC	CASSLGSRGGETQYF
NA	NA	TRBJ2-7	TRBV12-3/TRBV12-4	TGTGCCAGCAGTCCCCGAGGGGGGGCCCACAGCGAGCAGTACTTC	CASSPRGGAHSEQYF
few	TRBD1	TRBJ1-2	TRBV9	TGTGCCAGCAGCGTGGGACAGGGGGTTGGTGGCTACACCTTC	CASSVGQGVGGYTF
many	NA	TRBJ2-3	TRBV4-1	TGCGCCAGCAGCTCCGATGGCCCAGATACGCAGTATTTT	CASSSDGPDTQYF
NA	NA	TRBJ1-5	TRBV12-3/TRBV12-4	TGTGCCAGCAGCACGACAGAGACCAATCATCCCCAGCATTTT	CASSTTETNHPQHF
few	NA	TRBJ2-3	TRBV7-7	TGTGCTAGCAGCTTAGCGTGGGGCGTATCGGGTGATACGCAGTATTTT	CASSLAWGVSGDTQYF
many	TRBD2	TRBJ2-5	TRBV28	TGTGCCAGCAACCGCGGGAGGGAGACCCAGTACTTC	CASNRGRETQYF
few	NA	TRBJ2-7	TRBV12-3/TRBV12-4	TGTGCCAGCAGGGACAGTAATCGCTACGAGCAGTACTTC	CASRDSNRYEQYF
many	TRBD2	TRBJ2-1	TRBV27	TGTGCCAGCACCCTGGGACTAGCGGGAGGTAATGAGCAGTTCTTC	CASTLGLAGGNEQFF
few	TRBD1	TRBJ2-5	TRBV6-5	TGTGCCAGCAACACAGGGGAGTCCCAGTACTTC	CASNTGESQYF
many	NA	TRBJ2-7	TRBV7-9	TGTGCCAGCAGCCCCGGTCCCTACGAGCAGTACTTC	CASSPGPYEQYF
NA	TRBD1	TRBJ2-1	TRBV7-2	TGTGCCAGCAGCTCCGACAGGGGCTCCTACAATGAGCAGTTCTTC	CASSSDRGSYNEQFF
few	TRBD1	TRBJ2-7	TRBV7-9	TGTGCCAGCAGCCAACCCGGGACAGGGCATCTAGAGCAGTACTTC	CASSQPGTGHLEQYF